Here is one TCR beta chain with its context. Its antigen remains unknown. This entry is derived from a study of shared clonotypes between healthy human individuals. In the naive CD8 group, cells lacked CD45RO and were positively selected for CCR7, so terminally differentiated effector memory CD45RA+ cells were left out. Donors were Caucasian adults residing in Nashville, Tennessee, USA. Sequencing was performed with immunoSEQ multiplex PCR; in TCRdb, only in-frame clones are kept and a portion is missing. The data hold roughly 1,800,000 clones, with approximately 94% observed a single time. Study-wide findings and caveats: Sharing of clonotypes among donors was expected to vary with sequencing depth.

This CDR3 comprises 15 residues. V was clipped by 2 bases and J by 7 bases; unmatched bases: 9. Per the germline V gene, CDR1 is MNHEY and CDR2 is SMNVEV (reference sequence). The rearrangement uses TRBV27 and TRBJ2-7, with 9 bases fitting TRBD1. The sequencing sample was made of naive CD8+ T cells sorted from blood. This TCR was recovered from a man aged 18 to 29 in good health. Written as DNA, the CDR3 is TGTGCCAGCAGTTTAGGACAGGGGATTACCAGAGAGCAGTACTTC. Encoded protein: CASSLGQGITREQYF.